This T cell receptor beta chain was found in a study of cytotoxic CD8 clonotypes in ibrutinib-treated CLL. This CDR3 is built from 19 residues. Germline assignment: CDR1 LNHDA and CDR2 SQIVND (reference sequence). Germline trimming cut 3 bases from V and 1 base from J; bases unmatched to any gene: 9. The data were produced by immunoSEQ multiplex PCR, yet TCRdb's version contains in-frame clones alone and is incomplete. The sample carries around 310,000 clones, 80% recorded once. This chain connects TRBV19 to TRBJ2-6; TRBD1 matches at 10 bases. The material was PBMCs, obtained before ibrutinib treatment. The clonotype originates from a human donor with chronic lymphocytic leukemia. The CDR3 region is CASSIRDRGTPSGANVLTF. For the CDR3, the DNA is TGTGCCAGTAGTATTAGGGACAGGGGAACACCTTCTGGGGCCAACGTCCTGACTTTC.